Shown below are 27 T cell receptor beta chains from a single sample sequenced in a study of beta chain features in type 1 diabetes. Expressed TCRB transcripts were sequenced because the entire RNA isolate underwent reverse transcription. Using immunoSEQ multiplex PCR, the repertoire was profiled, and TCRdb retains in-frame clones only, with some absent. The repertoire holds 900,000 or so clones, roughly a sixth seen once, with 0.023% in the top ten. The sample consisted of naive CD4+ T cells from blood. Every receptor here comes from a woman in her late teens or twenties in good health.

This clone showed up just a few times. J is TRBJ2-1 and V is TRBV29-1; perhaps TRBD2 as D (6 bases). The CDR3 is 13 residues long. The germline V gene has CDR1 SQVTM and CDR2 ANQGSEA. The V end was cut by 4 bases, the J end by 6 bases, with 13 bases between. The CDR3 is CSVVDVGGNEQFF. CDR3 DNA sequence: TGCAGCGTTGTTGACGTGGGAGGCAATGAGCAGTTCTTC.

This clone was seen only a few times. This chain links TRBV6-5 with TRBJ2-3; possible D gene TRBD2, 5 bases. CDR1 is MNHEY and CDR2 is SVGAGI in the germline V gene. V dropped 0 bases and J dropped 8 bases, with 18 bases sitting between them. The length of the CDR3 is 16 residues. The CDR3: CASSYSVGASVGTQYF. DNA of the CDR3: TGTGCCAGCAGTTACTCGGTGGGAGCGAGCGTGGGTACGCAGTATTTT.

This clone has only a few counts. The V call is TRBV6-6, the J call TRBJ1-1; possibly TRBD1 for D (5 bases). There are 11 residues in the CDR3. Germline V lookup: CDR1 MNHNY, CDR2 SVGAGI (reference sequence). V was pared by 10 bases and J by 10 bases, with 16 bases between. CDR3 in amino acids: CATHDWGLAFF. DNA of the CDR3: TGTGCCACGCACGACTGGGGGTTAGCTTTCTTT.

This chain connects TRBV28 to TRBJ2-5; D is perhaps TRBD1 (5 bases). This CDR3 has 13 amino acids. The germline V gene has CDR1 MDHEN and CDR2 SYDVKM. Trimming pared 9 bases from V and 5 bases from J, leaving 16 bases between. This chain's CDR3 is CASFRAFGETQYF. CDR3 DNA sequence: TGTGCCAGTTTCAGGGCTTTCGGCGAGACCCAGTACTTC.

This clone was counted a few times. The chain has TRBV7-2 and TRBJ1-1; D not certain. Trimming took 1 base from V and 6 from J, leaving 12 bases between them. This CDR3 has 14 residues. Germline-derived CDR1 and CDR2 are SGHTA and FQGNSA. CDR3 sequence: CASSLGQPSAEAFF. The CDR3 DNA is TGTGCCAGCAGCTTAGGCCAGCCATCCGCTGAAGCTTTCTTT.

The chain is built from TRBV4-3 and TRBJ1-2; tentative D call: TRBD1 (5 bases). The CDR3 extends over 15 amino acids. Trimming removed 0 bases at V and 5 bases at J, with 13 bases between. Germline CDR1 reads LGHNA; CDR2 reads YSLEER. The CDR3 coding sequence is TGCGCCAGCAGCCAAGATTCTGGATGGGGGTATGGCTACACCTTC. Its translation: CASSQDSGWGYGYTF.

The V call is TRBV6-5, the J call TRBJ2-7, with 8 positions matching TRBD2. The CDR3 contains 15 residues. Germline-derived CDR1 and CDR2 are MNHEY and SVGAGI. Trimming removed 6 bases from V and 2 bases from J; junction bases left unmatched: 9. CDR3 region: CASSPSGGETYEQYF. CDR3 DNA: TGTGCCAGCAGCCCCAGCGGGGGAGAAACCTACGAGCAGTACTTC.

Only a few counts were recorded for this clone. CDR3 nucleotide sequence: TGTGCCAGCTCACGCGGGAGCGTCGACACTGAAGCTTTCTTT. This encodes CASSRGSVDTEAFF. The V call is TRBV18, the J call TRBJ1-1, with unresolved D. Trimming left V 4 bases short and J 3 bases short, with 12 bases between. Looked up from germline, CDR1 is KGHSH and CDR2 is LQKENI. The CDR3 contains 14 residues.

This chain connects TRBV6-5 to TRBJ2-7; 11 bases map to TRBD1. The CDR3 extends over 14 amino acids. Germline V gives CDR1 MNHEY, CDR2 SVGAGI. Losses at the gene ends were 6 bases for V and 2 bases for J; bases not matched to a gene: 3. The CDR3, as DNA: TGTGCCAGCAGATCGGACAGGGGGCCCTACGAGCAGTACTTC. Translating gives CASRSDRGPYEQYF.

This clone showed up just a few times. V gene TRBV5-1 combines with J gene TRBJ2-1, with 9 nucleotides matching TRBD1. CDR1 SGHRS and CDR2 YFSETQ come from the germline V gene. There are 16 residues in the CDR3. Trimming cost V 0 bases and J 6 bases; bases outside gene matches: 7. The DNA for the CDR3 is TGCGCCAGCAGCTTGGATGGGACAGGGAGGGGCAATGAGCAGTTCTTC. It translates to CASSLDGTGRGNEQFF.

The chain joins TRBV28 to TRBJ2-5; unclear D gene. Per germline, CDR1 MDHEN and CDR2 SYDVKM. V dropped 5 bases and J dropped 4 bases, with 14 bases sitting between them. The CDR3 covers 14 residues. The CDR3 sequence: CASSRDPGGETQYF. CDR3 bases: TGTGCCAGCAGTCGTGATCCGGGTGGAGAGACCCAGTACTTC.

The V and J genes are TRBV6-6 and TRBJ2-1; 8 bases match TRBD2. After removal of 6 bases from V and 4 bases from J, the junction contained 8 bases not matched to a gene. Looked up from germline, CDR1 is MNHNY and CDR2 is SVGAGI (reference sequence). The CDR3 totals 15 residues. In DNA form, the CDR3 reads TGTGCCAGCAGACCCGGACTAGCCAAGTACAATGAGCAGTTCTTC. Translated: CASRPGLAKYNEQFF.

The CDR3 loop is CSVRLAGPPGELFF. CDR3 nucleotides: TGCAGCGTTCGACTAGCGGGACCCCCCGGGGAGCTGTTTTTT. This chain joins TRBV29-1 and TRBJ2-2; 11 positions agree with TRBD2. The germline CDR1 and CDR2 sequences are SQVTM and ANQGSEA. Germline trimming cut 5 bases from V and 6 bases from J; bases unmatched to any gene: 5. The length of the CDR3 is 14 residues.

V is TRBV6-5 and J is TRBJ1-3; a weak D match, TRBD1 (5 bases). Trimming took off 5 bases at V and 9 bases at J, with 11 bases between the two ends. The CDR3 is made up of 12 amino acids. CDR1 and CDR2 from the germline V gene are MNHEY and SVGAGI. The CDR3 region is CASSTPRGTIYF. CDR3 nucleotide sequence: TGTGCCAGCAGTACGCCTAGGGGCACCATATATTTT.

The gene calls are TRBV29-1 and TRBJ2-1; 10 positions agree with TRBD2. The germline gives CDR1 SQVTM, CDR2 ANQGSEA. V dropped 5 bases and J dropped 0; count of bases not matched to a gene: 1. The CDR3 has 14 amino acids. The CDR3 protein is CSVSSGSSYNEQFF. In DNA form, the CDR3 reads TGCAGCGTTTCTAGCGGGAGCTCCTACAATGAGCAGTTCTTC.

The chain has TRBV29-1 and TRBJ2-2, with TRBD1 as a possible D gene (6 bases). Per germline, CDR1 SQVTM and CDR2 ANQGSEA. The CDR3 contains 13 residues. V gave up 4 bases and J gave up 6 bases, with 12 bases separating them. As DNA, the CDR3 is TGCAGCGTTGTGTCAGGGGCCCCCGGGGAGCTGTTTTTT. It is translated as CSVVSGAPGELFF.

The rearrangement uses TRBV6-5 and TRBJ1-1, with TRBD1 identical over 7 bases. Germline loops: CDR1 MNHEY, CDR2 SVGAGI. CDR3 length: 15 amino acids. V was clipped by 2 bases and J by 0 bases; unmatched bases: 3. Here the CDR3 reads CASSYAGTVNTEAFF. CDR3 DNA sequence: TGTGCCAGCAGTTACGCGGGGACAGTGAACACTGAAGCTTTCTTT.

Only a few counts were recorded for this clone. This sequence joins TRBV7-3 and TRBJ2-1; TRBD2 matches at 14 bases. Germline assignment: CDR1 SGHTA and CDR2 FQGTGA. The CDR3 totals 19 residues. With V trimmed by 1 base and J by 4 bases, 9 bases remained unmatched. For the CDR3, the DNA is TGTGCCAGCAGCTTAAAACCCCGACTAGCGGGAGGGAGTTACAATGAGCAGTTCTTC. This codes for CASSLKPRLAGGSYNEQFF.

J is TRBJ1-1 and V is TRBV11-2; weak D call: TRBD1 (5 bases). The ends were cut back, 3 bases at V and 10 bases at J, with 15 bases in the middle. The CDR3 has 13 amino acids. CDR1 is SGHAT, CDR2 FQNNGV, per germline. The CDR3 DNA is TGTGCCAGCAGCTTCAGCTCTGGGGCCGGAGCTTTCTTT. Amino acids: CASSFSSGAGAFF.

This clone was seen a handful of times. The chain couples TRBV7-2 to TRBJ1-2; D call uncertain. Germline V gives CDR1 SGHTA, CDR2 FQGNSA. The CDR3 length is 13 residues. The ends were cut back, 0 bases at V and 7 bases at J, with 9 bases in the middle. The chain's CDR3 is CASSLAEGSGYTF. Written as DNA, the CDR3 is TGTGCCAGCAGCTTAGCTGAGGGTAGTGGCTACACCTTC.

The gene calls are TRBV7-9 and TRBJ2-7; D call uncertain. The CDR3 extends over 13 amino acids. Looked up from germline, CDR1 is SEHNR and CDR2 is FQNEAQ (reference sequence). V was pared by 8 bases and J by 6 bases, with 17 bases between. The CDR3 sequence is CASGRASFGEQYF. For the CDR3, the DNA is TGTGCCAGCGGAAGGGCTAGTTTCGGCGAGCAGTACTTC.

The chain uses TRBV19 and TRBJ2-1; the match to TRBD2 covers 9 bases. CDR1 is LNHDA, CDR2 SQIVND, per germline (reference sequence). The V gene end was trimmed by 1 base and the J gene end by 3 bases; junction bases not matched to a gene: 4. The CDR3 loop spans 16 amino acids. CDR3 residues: CASSIVGTSSYNEQFF. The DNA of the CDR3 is TGTGCCAGTAGTATAGTTGGGACTAGCAGCTACAATGAGCAGTTCTTC.

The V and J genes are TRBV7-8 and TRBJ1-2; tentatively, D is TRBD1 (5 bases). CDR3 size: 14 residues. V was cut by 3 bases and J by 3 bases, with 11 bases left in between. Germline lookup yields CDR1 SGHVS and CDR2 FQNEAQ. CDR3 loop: CASSLGPPDYGYTF. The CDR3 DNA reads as TGTGCCAGCAGCTTGGGACCCCCCGACTATGGCTACACCTTC.

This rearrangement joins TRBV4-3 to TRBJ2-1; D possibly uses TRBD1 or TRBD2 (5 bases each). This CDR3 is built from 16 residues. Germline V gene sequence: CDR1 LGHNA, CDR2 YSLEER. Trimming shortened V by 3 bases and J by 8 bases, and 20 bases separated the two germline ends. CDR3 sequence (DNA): TGCGCCAGCAGCCAGTACGCAGGGACCCCATACGATGAGCAGTTCTTC. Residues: CASSQYAGTPYDEQFF.

CDR3 region: CATAAGGFDEQYF. CDR3 bases: TGTGCCACCGCAGCGGGAGGTTTCGACGAGCAGTACTTC. The J gene is TRBJ2-7, the V gene TRBV28; 9 bases fit TRBD2. V was clipped by 10 bases and J by 5 bases; unmatched bases: 9. From germline, CDR1 is MDHEN and CDR2 SYDVKM. CDR3 size: 13 residues.

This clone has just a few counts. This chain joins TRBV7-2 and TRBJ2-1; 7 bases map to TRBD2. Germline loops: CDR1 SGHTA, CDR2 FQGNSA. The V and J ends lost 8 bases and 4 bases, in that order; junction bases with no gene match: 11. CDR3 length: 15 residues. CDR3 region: CASGAGPLSYNEQFF. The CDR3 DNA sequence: TGTGCCAGCGGAGCGGGGCCGTTAAGTTACAATGAGCAGTTCTTC.

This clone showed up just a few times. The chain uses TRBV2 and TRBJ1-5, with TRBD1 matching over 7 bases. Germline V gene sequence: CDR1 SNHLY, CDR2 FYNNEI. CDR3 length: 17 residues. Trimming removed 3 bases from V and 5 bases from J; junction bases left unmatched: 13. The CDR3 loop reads CASSDRAGTVVDQPQHF. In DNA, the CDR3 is TGTGCCAGCAGTGATCGGGCCGGGACAGTTGTCGATCAGCCCCAGCATTTT.